This note documents a single T cell receptor (beta chain) sequence. Unmatched junction bases numbered 3, after V lost 0 bases and J lost 2 bases. The CDR3 has 15 residues. The sample is drawn from a study of blood T cell repertoires in COVID-19. Study-level background: Acute and convalescent COVID-19 samples came from the United States, Italy and Spain.

Assay used: immunoSEQ multiplex PCR; TCRdb lists only in-frame clones, some missing. The sample shows approximately 240,000 clones, roughly 84% of them seen only once. Specimen: peripheral blood. This chain links TRBV23-1 with TRBJ1-1, with 7 bases that match TRBD1. TRBV23-1 is sorted into the ORF group, with uncertain function. The clonotype was recovered from a woman in her forties who had recovered from COVID-19. The CDR3, as DNA: TGCGCCAGCAGTCAATCGACAGGGTCAAACACTGAAGCTTTCTTT. Its protein product is CASSQSTGSNTEAFF.